Described below is a single T cell receptor beta chain sequence and its context. This table comes from immunoSEQ multiplex PCR, and its TCRdb copy is limited to in-frame clones, with some not included. Here the sample spans roughly 100,000 clones, around nine tenths being singletons. This entry is derived from a study of control samples from healthy donors and cancer patients. Germline V gives CDR1 KGHSH, CDR2 LQKENI. Trimming removed 2 bases from V and 1 base from J, with 5 bases in between. This CDR3 contains 13 residues. Sequencing was carried out using PBMCs. This sequence joins TRBV18 and TRBJ1-1; D ambiguous. This TCR was sampled from a man aged 55 to 70 with lung cancer. The CDR3 DNA follows: TGTGCCAGCTCACCAGGGAGGAACACTGAAGCTTTCTTT. Residues: CASSPGRNTEAFF.